This T cell receptor beta chain was observed in a study of cytomegalovirus exposure and HLA in healthy donors. The V end was cut by 3 bases, the J end by 1 base, with 8 bases between. The germline V gene has CDR1 SGHDT and CDR2 YYEEEE. The CDR3 runs to 14 residues. PCR amplification relied on 60 Vbeta primers (plus 13 Jbeta primers). Profiling relied on immunoSEQ multiplex PCR, and the TCRdb table lists in-frame clones only, not all of them. The sample table sets out 130,000 to 150,000 clones. J is TRBJ2-1 and V is TRBV5-6, with a tentative D call TRBD2 (5 bases). The TCR originated in a man aged 40-50 years in good health and CMV-seronegative. What was sequenced was PBMCs. CDR3 in amino acids: CASSYGISYNEQFF. The CDR3, as DNA: TGTGCCAGCAGCTACGGGATATCCTACAATGAGCAGTTCTTC.